This T cell receptor (beta chain) comes out of a study of T cells in Graves' hyperthyroidism and ophthalmopathy. This clonotype was picked up many times. The antigen remains unidentified. CDR3 size: 13 residues. Deletions cut 6 bases from V and 4 bases from J, with 12 bases between. Overall study findings and caveats: Clonotypes that were expanded in thyroid above 0.001 mostly appeared in blood too.

TCR beta CDR3 regions were amplified from RNA transcripts. HTBI primers were used for first-round RT-PCR of the TCR CDR3. Each CDR3 protein gets one entry after TCRdb re-called the multiplex PCR reads with MiXCR. The sample comprises roughly 360,000 distinct CDR3 sequences, 13% of which are singletons, and under 25% rests with the top ten. What was sequenced was blood. The gene calls are TRBV12-3 or TRBV12-4 and TRBJ1-2; D uncertain. This sequence was found in a young man with Graves' hyperthyroidism that later progressed to Graves' ophthalmopathy. CDR3 in DNA: TGTGCCAGCAGCCCCCAAGCTTCCTATGGCTACACCTTC. Translating gives CASSPQASYGYTF.